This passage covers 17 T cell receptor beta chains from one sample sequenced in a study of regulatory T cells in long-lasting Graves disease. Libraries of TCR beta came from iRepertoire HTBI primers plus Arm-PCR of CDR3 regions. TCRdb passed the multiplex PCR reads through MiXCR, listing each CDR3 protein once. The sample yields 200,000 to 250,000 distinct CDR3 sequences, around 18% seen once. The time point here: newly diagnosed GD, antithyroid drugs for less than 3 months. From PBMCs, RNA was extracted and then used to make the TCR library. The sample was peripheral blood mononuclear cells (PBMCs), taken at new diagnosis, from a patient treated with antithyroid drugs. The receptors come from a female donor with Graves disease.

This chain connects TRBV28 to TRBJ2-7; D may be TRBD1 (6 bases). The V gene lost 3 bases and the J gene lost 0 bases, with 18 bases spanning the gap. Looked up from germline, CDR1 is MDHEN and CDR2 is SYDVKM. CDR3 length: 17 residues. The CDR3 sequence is CASSFSSTGHRSYEQYF. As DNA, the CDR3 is TGTGCCAGCAGTTTCTCTAGTACGGGACACCGCTCCTACGAGCAGTACTTC.

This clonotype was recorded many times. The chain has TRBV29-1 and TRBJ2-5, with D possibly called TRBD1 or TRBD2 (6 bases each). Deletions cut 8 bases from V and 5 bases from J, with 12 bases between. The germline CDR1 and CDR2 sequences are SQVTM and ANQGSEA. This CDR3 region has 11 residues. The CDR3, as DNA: TGCAGCTCCGGGGGCGCGGAGACCCAGTACTTC. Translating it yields CSSGGAETQYF.

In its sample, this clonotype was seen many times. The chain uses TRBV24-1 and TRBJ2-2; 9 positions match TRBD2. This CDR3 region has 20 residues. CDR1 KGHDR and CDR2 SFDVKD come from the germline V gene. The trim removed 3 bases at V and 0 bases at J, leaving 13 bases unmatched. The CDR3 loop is CATSDGGLAGGFANTGELFF. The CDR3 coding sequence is TGTGCCACCAGTGATGGTGGTCTGGCGGGAGGGTTCGCGAACACCGGGGAGCTGTTTTTT.

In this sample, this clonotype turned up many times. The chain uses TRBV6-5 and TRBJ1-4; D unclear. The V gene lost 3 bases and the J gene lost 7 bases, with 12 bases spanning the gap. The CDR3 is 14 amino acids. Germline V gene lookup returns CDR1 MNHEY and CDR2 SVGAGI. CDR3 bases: TGTGCCAGCAGTTATCGCAGTTCTGGTGAAAAACTGTTTTTT. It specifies CASSYRSSGEKLFF.

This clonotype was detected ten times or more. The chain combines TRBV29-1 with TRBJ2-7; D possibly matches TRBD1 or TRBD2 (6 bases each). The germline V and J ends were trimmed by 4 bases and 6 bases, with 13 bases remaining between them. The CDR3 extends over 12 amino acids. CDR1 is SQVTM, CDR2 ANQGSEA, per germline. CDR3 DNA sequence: TGCAGCGTTGTTAAACAGGGAGGCGAGCAGTACTTC. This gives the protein CSVVKQGGEQYF.

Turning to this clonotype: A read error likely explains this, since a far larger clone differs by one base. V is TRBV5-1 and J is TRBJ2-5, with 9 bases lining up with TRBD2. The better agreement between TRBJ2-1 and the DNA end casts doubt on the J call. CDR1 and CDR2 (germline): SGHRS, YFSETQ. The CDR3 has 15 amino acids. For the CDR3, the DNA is TGTGCCACCCAGTCCAGCGGGAGGTTTGGGAATAAGCAGTTCTTC. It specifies CATQSSGRFGNKQFF.

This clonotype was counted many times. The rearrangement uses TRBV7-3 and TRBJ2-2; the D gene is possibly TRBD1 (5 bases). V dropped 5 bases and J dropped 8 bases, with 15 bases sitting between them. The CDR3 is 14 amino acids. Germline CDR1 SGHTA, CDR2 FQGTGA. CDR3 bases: TGTGCCAGCAGCACCCAGCAGGGAACGGGGGAGCTGTTTTTT. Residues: CASSTQQGTGELFF. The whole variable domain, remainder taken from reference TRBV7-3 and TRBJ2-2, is GAGVSQTPSNKVTEKGKYVELRCDPISGHTALYWYRQSLGQGPEFLIYFQGTGAADDSGLPNDRFFAVRPEGSVSTLKIQRTERGDSAVYLCASSTQQGTGELFFGEGSRLTVL.

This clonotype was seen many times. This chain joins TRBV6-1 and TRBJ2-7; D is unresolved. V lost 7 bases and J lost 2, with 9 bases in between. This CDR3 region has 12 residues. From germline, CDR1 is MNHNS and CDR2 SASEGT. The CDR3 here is CASTQSPYEQYF. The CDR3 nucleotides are TGTGCCAGCACCCAGAGTCCCTACGAGCAGTACTTC.

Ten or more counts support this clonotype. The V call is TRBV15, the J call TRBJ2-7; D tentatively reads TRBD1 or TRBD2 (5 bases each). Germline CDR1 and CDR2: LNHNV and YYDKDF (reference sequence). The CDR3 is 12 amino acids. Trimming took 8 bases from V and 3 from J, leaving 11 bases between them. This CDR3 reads CATSRDGYEQYF. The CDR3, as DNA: TGTGCCACCTCTAGGGACGGCTACGAGCAGTACTTC.

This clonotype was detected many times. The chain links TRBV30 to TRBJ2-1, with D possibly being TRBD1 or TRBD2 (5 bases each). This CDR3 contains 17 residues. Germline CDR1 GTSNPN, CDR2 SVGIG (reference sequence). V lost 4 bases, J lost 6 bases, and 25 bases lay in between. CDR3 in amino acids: CAWKAVFSGTTTNEQFF. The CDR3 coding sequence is TGTGCCTGGAAAGCTGTATTTTCCGGGACCACGACCAATGAGCAGTTCTTC.

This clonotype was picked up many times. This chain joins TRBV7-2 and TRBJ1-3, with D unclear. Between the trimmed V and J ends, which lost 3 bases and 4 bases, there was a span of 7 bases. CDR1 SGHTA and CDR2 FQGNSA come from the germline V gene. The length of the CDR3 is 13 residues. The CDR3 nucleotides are TGTGCCAGCAGCTTGTGGCAGGGAAACACCATATATTTT. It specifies CASSLWQGNTIYF.

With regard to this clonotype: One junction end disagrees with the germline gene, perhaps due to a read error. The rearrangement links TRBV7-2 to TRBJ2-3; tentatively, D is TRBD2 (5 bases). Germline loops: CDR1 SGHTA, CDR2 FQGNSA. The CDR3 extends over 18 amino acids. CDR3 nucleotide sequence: TGTGCCAGCAGCCCCTTCCCGCCAGGCTATCCTAGCACAGATACGCGGTATTTT. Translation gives CASSPFPPGYPSTDTRYF.

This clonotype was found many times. The CDR3 coding sequence is TGTGCCAGCTCACCACGAGACGGGAGATCTTCCGCGAACACCGGGGAGCTGTTTTTT. This sequence encodes CASSPRDGRSSANTGELFF. The chain employs TRBV18 and TRBJ2-2, with D perhaps matching TRBD2 (6 bases). V lost 1 base to trimming and J lost 0 bases, with 18 bases between them. The V gene's germline CDR1 is KGHSH and CDR2 LQKENI. This CDR3 has 19 residues.

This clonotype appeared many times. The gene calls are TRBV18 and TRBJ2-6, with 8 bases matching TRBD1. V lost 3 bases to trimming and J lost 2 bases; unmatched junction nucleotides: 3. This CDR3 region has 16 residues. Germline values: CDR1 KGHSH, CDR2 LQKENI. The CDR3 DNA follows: TGTGCCAGCTCACCTCAGACAGGGGCTGGGGCCAACGTCCTGACTTTC. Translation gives CASSPQTGAGANVLTF.

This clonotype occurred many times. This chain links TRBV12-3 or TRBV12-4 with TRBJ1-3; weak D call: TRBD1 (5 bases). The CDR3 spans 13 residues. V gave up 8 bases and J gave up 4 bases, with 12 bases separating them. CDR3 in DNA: TGTGCCAGCCGTGGGGCGGCAGGAAACACCATATATTTT. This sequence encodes CASRGAAGNTIYF.

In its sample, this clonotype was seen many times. The CDR3 sequence: CASRAGTSNEKLFF. In DNA form, the CDR3 reads TGTGCCAGCAGGGCGGGGACATCTAATGAAAAACTGTTTTTT. The chain uses TRBV2 and TRBJ1-4; possible D gene TRBD1, 6 bases. Trimming left V 6 bases short and J 3 bases short, with 11 bases between. From germline, CDR1 is SNHLY and CDR2 FYNNEI. CDR3 length: 14 residues. The full variable domain, rest sourced from reference TRBV2 and TRBJ1-4, is EPEVTQTPSHQVTQMGQEVILRCVPISNHLYFYWYRQILGQKVEFLVSFYNNEISEKSEIFDDQFSVERPDGSNFTLKIRSTKLEDSAMYFCASRAGTSNEKLFFGSGTQLSVL.

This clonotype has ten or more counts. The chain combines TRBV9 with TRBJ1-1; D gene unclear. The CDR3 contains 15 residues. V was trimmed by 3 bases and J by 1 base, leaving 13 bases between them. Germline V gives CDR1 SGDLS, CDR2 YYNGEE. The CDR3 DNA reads TGTGCCAGCAGCGCCTCAGGAGAGGGGAACACTGAAGCTTTCTTT. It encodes CASSASGEGNTEAFF. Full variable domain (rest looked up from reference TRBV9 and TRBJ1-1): DSGVTQTPKHLITATGQRVTLRCSPRSGDLSVYWYQQSLDQGLQFLIQYYNGEERAKGNILERFSAQQFPDLHSELNLSSLELGDSALYFCASSASGEGNTEAFFGQGTRLTVV.